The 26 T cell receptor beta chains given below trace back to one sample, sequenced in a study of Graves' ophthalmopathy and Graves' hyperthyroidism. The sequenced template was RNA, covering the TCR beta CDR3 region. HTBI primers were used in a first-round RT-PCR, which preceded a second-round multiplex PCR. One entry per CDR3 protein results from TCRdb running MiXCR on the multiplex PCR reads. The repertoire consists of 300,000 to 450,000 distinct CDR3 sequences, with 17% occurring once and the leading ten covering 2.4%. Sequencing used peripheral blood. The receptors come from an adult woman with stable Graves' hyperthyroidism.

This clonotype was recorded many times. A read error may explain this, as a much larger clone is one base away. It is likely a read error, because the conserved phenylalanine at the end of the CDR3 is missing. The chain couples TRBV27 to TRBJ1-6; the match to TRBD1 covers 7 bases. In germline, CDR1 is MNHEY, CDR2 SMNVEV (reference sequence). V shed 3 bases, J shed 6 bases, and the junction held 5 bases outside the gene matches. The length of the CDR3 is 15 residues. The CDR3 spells CASSLSPGGNSPLHL. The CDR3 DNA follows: TGTGCCAGCAGTTTGAGCCCAGGGGGTAATTCACCCCTCCACCTT.

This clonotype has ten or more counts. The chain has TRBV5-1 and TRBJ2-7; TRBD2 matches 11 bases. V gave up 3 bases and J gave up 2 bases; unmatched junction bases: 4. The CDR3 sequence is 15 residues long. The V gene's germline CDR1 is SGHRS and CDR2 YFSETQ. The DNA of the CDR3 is TGCGCCAGCAGCTCCGGGACTAGCGGCCCCTACGAGCAGTACTTC. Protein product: CASSSGTSGPYEQYF.

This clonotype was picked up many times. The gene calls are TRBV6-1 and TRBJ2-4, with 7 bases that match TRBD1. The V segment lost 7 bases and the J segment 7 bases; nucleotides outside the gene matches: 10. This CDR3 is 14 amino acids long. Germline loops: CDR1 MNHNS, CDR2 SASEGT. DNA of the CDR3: TGTGCCAGCAACCCGACAGGGAAAGGGAACATTCAGTACTTC. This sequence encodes CASNPTGKGNIQYF.

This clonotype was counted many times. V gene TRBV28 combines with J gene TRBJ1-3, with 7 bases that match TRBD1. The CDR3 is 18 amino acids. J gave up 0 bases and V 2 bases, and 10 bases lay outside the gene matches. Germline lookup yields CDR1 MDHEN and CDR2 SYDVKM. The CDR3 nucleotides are TGTGCCAGCAGTTTAAGACAGGGATTACAGAGCTCTGGAAACACCATATATTTT. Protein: CASSLRQGLQSSGNTIYF.

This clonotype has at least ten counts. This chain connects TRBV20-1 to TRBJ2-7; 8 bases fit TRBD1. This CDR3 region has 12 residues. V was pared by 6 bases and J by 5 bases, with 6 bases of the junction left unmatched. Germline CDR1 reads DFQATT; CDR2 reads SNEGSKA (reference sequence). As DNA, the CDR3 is TGCAGTGCGGACAGGGTCTGGAACGAGCAGTACTTC. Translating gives CSADRVWNEQYF.

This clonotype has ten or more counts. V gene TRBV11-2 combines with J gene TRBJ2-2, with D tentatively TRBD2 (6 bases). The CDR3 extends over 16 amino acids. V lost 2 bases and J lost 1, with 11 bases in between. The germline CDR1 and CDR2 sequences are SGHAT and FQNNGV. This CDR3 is CASSLFSGGNTGELFF. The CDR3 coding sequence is TGTGCCAGCAGCTTATTTAGCGGAGGGAACACCGGGGAGCTGTTTTTT. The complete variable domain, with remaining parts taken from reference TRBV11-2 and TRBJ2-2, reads EAGVAQSPRYKIIEKRQSVAFWCNPISGHATLYWYQQILGQGPKLLIQFQNNGVVDDSQLPKDRFSAERLKGVDSTLKIQPAKLEDSAVYLCASSLFSGGNTGELFFGEGSRLTVL.

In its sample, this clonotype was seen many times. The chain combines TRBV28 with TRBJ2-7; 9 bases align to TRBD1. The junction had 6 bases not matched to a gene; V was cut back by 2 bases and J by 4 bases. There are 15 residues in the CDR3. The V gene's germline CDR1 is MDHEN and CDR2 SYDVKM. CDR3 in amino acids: CASSLIGGQGYEQYF. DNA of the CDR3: TGTGCCAGCAGTTTAATCGGAGGACAGGGGTACGAGCAGTACTTC.

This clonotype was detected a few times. This CDR3 is CSARSGELGHQPQHF. In DNA form, the CDR3 reads TGCAGTGCTAGATCGGGTGAATTGGGACATCAGCCCCAGCATTTT. This chain links TRBV20-1 with TRBJ1-5, with D tentatively TRBD1 (5 bases). V dropped 2 bases and J dropped 5 bases, with 16 bases sitting between them. Germline CDR1 is DFQATT and CDR2 is SNEGSKA (reference sequence). The CDR3 length is 15 residues.

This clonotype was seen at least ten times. The CDR3 DNA reads TGTGCCAGCGCAGACCTCGGGACTAGCGGGTTCAGCTCCTACGAGCAGTACTTC. Translated: CASADLGTSGFSSYEQYF. The J gene is TRBJ2-7, the V gene TRBV6-2 or TRBV6-3; TRBD2 matches at 12 bases. CDR1 MNHEY and CDR2 SVGEGT come from the germline V gene. The CDR3 contains 18 residues. The V gene end was trimmed by 8 bases and the J gene end by 0 bases; junction bases not matched to a gene: 14.

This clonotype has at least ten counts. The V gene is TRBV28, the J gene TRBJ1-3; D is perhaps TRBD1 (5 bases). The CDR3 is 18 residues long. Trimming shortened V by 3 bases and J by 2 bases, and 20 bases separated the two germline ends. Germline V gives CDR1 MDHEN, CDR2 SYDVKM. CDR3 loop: CASSFSGPFSDPGNTIYF. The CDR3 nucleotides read TGTGCCAGCAGTTTCTCGGGACCCTTCTCGGACCCTGGAAACACCATATATTTT.

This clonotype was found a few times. CDR3 sequence reads: CASSFSPTLPGELFF. CDR3 nucleotide sequence: TGTGCCAGCAGTTTCTCTCCTACTCTTCCCGGGGAGCTGTTTTTT. The rearrangement links TRBV6-5 to TRBJ2-2; no reliable D call. V lost 4 bases and J 6 bases, leaving 15 bases between the germline ends. There are 15 residues in the CDR3. Germline assignment: CDR1 MNHEY and CDR2 SVGAGI.

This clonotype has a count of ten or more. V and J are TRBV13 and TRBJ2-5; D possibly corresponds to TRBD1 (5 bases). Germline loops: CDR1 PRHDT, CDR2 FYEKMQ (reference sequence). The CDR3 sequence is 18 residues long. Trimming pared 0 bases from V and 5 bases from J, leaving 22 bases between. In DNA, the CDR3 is TGTGCCAGCAGCTTAGGCCTTAACGTATTGGGGCCAAGGGAGACCCAGTACTTC. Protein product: CASSLGLNVLGPRETQYF.

The CDR3 spells CASSPGVAGSTGELFF. Here the CDR3 DNA reads TGTGCCAGCAGCCCCGGGGTAGCGGGGTCCACCGGGGAGCTGTTTTTT. The V gene is TRBV7-2, the J gene TRBJ2-2; 8 positions agree with TRBD2. Germline V lookup: CDR1 SGHTA, CDR2 FQGNSA. The V segment lost 5 bases and the J segment 4 bases; nucleotides outside the gene matches: 9. There are 16 residues in the CDR3.

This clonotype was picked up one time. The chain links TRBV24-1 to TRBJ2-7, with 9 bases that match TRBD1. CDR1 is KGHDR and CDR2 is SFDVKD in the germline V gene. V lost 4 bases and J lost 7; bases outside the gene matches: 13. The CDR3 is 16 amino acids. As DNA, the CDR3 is TGTGCCACCAGTGACCCCGGGACAGGGTCCGGGGGGGAGCAGTACTTC. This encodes CATSDPGTGSGGEQYF.

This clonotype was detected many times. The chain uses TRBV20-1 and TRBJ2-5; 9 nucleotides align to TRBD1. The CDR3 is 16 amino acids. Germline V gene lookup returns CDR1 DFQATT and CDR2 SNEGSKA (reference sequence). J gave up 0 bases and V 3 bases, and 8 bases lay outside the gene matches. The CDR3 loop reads CSARTGGISYQETQYF. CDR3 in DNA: TGCAGTGCTAGGACAGGGGGGATCTCGTACCAAGAGACCCAGTACTTC.

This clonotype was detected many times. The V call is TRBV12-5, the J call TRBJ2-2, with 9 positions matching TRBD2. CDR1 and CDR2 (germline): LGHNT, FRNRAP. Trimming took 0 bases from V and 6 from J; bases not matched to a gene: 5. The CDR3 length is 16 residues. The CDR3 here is CASGLVLAGGAGELFF. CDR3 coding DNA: TGTGCTAGTGGTTTGGTACTAGCGGGCGGGGCCGGGGAGCTGTTTTTT.

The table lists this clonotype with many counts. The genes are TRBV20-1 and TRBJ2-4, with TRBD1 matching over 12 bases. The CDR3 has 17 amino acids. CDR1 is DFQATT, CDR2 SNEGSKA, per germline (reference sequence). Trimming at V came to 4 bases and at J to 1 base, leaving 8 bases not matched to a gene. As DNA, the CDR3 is TGCAGTGCTACGGGGACAGGGGGCGCCGGGGCCAAAAACATTCAGTACTTC. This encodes CSATGTGGAGAKNIQYF.

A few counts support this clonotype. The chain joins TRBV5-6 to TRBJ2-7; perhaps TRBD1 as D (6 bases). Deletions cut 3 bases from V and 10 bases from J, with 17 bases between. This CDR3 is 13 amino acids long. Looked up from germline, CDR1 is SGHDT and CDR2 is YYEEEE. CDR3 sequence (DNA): TGTGCCAGCAGCTCTTGGGACACCATGGGCCAGTACTTC. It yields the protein CASSSWDTMGQYF.

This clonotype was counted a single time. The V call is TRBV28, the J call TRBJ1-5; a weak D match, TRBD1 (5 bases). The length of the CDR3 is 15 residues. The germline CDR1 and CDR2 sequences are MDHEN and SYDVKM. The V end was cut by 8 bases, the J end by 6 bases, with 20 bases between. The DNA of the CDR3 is TGTGCCAGCCTCGGCTCGGGGGGGTACGGTCAGCCCCAGCATTTT. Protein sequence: CASLGSGGYGQPQHF.

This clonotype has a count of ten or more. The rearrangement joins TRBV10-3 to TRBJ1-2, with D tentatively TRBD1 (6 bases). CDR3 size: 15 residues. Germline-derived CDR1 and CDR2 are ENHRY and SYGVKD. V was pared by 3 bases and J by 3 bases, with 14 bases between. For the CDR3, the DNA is TGTGCCATCAGTGAAGGGCCACGACAGGACTATGGCTACACCTTC. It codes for CAISEGPRQDYGYTF.

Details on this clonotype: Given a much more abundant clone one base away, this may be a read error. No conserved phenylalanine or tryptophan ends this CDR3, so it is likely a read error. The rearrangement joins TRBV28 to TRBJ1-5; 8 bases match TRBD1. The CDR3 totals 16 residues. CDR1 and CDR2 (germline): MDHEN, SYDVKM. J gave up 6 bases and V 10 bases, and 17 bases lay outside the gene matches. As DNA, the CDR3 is TGTGCCATCGCCGGGTTGGGGACAGGAATTTTTCAGCCCCAGCATTCT. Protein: CAIAGLGTGIFQPQHS.

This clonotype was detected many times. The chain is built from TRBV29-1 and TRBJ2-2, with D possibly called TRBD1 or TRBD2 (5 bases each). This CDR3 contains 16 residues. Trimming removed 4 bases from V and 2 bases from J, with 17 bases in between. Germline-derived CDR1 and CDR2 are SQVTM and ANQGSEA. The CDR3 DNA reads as TGCAGCGTTGCGGATGGGACGGATCCCAACACCGGGGAGCTGTTTTTT. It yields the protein CSVADGTDPNTGELFF.

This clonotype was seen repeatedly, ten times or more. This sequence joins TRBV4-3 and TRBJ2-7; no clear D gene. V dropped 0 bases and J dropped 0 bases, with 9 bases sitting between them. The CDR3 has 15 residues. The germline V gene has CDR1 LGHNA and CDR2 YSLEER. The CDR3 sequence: CASSQDYRSSYEQYF. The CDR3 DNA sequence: TGCGCCAGCAGCCAAGATTACCGGAGCTCCTACGAGCAGTACTTC.

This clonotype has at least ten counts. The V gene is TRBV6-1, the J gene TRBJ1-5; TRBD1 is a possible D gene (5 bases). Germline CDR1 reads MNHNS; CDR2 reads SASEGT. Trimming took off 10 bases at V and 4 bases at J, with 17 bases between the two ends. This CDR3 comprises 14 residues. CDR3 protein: CAKSGPGRNQPQHF. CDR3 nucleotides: TGTGCCAAATCAGGACCAGGGCGGAATCAGCCCCAGCATTTT.

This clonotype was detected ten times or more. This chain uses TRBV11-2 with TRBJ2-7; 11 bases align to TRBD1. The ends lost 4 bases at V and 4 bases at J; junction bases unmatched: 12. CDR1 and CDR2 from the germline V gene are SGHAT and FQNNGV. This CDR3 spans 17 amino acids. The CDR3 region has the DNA TGTGCCAGCAGCTCCCCACGACCGGACAGGGGGCGTTACGAGCAGTACTTC. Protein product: CASSSPRPDRGRYEQYF. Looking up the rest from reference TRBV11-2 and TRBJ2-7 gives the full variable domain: EAGVAQSPRYKIIEKRQSVAFWCNPISGHATLYWYQQILGQGPKLLIQFQNNGVVDDSQLPKDRFSAERLKGVDSTLKIQPAKLEDSAVYLCASSSPRPDRGRYEQYFGPGTRLTVT.

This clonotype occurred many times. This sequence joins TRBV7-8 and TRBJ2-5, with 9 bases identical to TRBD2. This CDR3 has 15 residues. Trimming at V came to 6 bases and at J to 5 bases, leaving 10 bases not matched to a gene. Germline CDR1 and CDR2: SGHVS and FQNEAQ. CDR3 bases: TGTGCCAGCAGGCCGGGACTAGCCTTTTGGGAGACCCAGTACTTC. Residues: CASRPGLAFWETQYF.